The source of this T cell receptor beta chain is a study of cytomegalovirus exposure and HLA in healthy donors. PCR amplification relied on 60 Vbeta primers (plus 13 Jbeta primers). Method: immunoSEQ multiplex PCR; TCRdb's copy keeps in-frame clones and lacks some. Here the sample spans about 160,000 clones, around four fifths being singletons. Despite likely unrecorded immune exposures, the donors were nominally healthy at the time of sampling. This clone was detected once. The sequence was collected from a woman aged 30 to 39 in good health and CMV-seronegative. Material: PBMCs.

The CDR3 sequence: CASTGQGAAYGYTF. The DNA of the CDR3 is TGTGCCAGCACCGGACAGGGGGCGGCCTATGGCTACACCTTC. This chain uses TRBV28 with TRBJ1-2, with TRBD1 matching over 11 bases. V was clipped by 7 bases and J by 4 bases; unmatched bases: 5. This CDR3 is 14 amino acids long. The germline V gene encodes CDR1 MDHEN and CDR2 SYDVKM.